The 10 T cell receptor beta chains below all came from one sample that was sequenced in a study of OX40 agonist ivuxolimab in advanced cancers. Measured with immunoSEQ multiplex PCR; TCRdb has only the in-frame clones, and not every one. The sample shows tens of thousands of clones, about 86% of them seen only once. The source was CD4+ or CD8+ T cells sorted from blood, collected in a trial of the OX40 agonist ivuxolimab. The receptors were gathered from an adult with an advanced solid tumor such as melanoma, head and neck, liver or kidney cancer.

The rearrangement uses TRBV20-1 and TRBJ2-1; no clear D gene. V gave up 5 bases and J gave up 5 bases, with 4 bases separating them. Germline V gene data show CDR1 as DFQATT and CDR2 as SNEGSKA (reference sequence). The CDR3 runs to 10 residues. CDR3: CSAFHNEQFF. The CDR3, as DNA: TGCAGTGCTTTTCACAATGAGCAGTTCTTC.

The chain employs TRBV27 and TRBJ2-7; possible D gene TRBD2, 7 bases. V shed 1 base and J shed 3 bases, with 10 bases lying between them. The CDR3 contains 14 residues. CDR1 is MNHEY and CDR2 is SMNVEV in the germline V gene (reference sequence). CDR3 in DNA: TGTGCCAGCAGTTTATGGGGGGGCGACTACGAGCAGTACTTC. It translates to CASSLWGGDYEQYF.

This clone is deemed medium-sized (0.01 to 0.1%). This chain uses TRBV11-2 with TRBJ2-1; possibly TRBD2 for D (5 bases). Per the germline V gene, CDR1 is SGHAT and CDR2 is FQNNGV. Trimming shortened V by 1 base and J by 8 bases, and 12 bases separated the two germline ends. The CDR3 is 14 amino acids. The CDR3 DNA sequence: TGTGCCAGCAGCTTAGGAGGGTTTATAGATGAGCAGTTCTTC. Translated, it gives CASSLGGFIDEQFF.

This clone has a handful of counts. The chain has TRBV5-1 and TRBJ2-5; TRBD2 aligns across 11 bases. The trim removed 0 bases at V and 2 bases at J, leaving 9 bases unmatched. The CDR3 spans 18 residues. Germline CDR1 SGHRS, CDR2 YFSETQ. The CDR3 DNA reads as TGCGCCAGCAGCTTGGAGGTGACTAGCGGGGCACATCAAGAGACCCAGTACTTC. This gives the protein CASSLEVTSGAHQETQYF.

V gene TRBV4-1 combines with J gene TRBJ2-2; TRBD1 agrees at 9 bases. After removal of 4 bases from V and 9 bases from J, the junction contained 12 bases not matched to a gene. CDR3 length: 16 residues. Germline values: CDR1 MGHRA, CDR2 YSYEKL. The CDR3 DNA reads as TGCGCCAGCAGCCGGCTACCGGGACAGGGCGACCGGGAGCTGTTTTTT. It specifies CASSRLPGQGDRELFF.

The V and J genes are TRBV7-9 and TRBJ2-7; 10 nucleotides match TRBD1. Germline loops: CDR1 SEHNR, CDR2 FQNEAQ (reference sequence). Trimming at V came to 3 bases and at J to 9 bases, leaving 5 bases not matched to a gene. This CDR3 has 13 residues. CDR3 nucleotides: TGTGCCAGCAGCTTGGGACAGGGGCGCGGGCAGTACTTC. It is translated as CASSLGQGRGQYF.

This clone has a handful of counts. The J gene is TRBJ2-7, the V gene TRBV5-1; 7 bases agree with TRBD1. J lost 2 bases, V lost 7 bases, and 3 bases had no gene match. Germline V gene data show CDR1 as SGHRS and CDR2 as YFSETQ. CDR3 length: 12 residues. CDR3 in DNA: TGCGCCAGCTCCGGGACAGCCTACGAGCAGTACTTC. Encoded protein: CASSGTAYEQYF.

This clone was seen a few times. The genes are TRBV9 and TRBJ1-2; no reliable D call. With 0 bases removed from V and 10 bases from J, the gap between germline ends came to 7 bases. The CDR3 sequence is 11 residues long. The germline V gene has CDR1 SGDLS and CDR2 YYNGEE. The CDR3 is CASSVGNVYTF. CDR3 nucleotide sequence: TGTGCCAGCAGCGTAGGAAATGTCTACACCTTC.

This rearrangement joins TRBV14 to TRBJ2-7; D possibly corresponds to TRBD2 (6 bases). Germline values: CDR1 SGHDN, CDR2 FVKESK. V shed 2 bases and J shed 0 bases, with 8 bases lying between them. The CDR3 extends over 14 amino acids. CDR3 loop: CASSQTGGSYEQYF. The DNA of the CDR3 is TGTGCCAGCAGCCAAACCGGGGGCTCCTACGAGCAGTACTTC.

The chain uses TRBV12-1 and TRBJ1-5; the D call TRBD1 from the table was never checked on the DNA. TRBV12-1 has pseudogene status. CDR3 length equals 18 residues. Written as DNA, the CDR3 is TGTGCCAGCAGCTTGGGATCACAGGGTGGTTTAGACAATCAGCCCCAGCATTTT. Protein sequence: CASSLGSQGGLDNQPQHF.